This T cell receptor (beta chain) was recovered during a study of T-cell reconstitution after alpha-beta-depleted transplantation in children. In this sample, this clonotype turned up many times. Its cognate antigen is unknown. Study-wide points: T cells produced anew were the main source of T-cell counts and diversity one year after transplant. Where alpha-beta T cells came from about two months after transplant was reportedly several hundred expanded graft clones. Surviving recipient T cells and thymic progenitors accounted for the high day-60 TCRbeta diversity observed in some patients.

The library targeted TCRbeta and was prepared with unique molecular identifiers. TCRdb ran MiXCR on the PCR reads and lists one entry per CDR3 protein. The top ten clones hold about 28% of a sample with about 980,000 distinct CDR3 sequences, about 29% of them seen once. The CDR3 has 13 amino acids. From germline, CDR1 is MNHEY and CDR2 SMNVEV (reference sequence). V was shortened by 10 bases and J by 5 bases, with 16 bases between the two germline ends. The source is a boy in the first two years of life who had a stem cell transplant for SCID, so the T cells may come from the graft donor. This rearrangement joins TRBV27 to TRBJ2-3, with D possibly TRBD1 on 6 matching bases. The sequenced sample was PBMCs, mostly from graft donor cells, obtained 360 days after TCRalphabeta/CD19-depleted stem cell transplant. The CDR3 reads CATHRAVEDTQYF. The CDR3 bases are TGTGCCACACACAGGGCCGTAGAAGATACGCAGTATTTT.